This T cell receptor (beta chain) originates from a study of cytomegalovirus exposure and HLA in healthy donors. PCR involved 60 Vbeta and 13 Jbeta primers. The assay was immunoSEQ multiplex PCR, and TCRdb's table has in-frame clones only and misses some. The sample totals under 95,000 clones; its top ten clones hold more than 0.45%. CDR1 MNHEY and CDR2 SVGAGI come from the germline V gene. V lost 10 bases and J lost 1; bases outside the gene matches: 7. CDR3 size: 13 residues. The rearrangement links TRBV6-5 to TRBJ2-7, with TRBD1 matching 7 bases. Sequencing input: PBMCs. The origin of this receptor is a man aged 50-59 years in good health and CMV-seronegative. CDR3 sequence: CATKKGQSYEQYF. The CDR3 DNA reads TGTGCCACCAAAAAGGGACAGTCCTACGAGCAGTACTTC.